This TCR beta chain is from a study of T cell responses to AZD1222 COVID-19 vaccine. The CDR3 is made up of 14 amino acids. V gave up 7 bases and J gave up 2 bases; unmatched junction bases: 5. Looked up from germline, CDR1 is MNHEY and CDR2 is SVGAGI. Assay used: immunoSEQ multiplex PCR; TCRdb lists only in-frame clones, some missing. The data hold 150,000 or so clones, with roughly 89% observed a single time. The study's findings and limits: Just a handful of AZD1222 recipients tested seropositive at baseline. Variant regions that are unmutated are reportedly the target of nearly half of spike-specific TCRs.

Worth noting for this clone: What it binds is unknown.

Source: peripheral blood, taken on day 0 of AZD1222 vaccination. This chain joins TRBV6-5 and TRBJ2-3, with 8 bases matching TRBD1. The TCR originated in an adult in good health. CDR3 sequence (DNA): TGTGCCAGCACCCAGACAGGGGACACAGATACGCAGTATTTT. Its protein is CASTQTGDTDTQYF.